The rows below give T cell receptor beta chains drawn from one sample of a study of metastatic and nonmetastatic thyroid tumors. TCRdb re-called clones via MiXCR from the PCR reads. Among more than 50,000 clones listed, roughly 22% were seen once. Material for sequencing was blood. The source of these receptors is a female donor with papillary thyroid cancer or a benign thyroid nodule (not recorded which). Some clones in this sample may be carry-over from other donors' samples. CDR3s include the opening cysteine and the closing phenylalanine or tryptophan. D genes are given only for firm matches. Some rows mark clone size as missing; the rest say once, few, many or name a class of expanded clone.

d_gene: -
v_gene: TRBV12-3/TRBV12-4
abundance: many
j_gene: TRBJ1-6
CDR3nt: TGTGCCAGCAGTTTAAACAAAAGGGCCCTCCACTTT
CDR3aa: CASSLNKRALHF

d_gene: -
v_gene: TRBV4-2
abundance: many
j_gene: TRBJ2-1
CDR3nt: TGTGCCAGCAGCCAAGGTTTAGACTCCTACAATGAGCAGTTCTTC
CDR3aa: CASSQGLDSYNEQFF

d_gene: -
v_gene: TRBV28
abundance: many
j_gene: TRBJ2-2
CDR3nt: TGTGCCAGCAGTTTATATCCAGCGATGAACACCGGGGAGCTGTTTTTT
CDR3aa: CASSLYPAMNTGELFF

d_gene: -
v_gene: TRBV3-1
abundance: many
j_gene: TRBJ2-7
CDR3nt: TGTGCCAGCAGCCAAGGGACCCACTCCTACGAGCAGTACTTC
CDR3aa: CASSQGTHSYEQYF

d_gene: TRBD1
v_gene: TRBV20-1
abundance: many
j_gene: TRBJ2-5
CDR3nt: TGCAGTGCTAGAGACGGACAGGGAGCCCAAGAGACCCAGTACTTC
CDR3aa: CSARDGQGAQETQYF

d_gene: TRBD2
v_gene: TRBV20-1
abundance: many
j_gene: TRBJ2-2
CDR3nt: TGCAGTGCTAGAAGGCGGGGGGGCACCGGGGAGCTGTTTTTT
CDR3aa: CSARRRGGTGELFF

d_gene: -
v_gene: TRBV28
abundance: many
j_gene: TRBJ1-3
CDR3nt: TGTGCCAGCAGTTTAGGAGGGCCTGGAAACACCATATATTTT
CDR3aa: CASSLGGPGNTIYF

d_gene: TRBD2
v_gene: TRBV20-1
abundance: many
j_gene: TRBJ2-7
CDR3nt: TGCAGTGCCCACTCCTTACTAGCGGGGCAACTCTACGAGCAGTACTTC
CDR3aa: CSAHSLLAGQLYEQYF

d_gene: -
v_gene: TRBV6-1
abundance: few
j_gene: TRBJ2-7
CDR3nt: TGTGCCAGCAGTGACAGGTGGGAGCAGTACTTC
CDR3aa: CASSDRWEQYF

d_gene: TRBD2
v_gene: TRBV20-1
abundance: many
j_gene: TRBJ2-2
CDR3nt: TGCAGTGCGGCGAATAGCGGGAGGGGCACCGGGGAGCTGTTTTTT
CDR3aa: CSAANSGRGTGELFF

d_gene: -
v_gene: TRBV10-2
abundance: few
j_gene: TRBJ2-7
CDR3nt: TGCGCCAGCAGTAAGCGGGCGGGGAGATTCTCCTACGAGCAGTACTTC
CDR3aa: CASSKRAGRFSYEQYF

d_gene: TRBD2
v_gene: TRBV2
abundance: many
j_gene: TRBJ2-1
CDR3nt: TGTGCCAGCAGTCCCGGGACCTTAGCGGGGGCTTACAATGAGCAGTTCTTC
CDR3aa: CASSPGTLAGAYNEQFF

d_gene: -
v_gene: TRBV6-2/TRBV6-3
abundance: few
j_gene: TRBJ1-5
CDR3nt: TGTGCCAGCAGCCCTTTACGACCTACTGGGTTGCACAATCAGCCCCAGCATTTT
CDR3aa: CASSPLRPTGLHNQPQHF

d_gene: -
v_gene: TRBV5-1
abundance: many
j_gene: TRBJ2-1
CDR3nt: TGCGCCAGCATTGCCAGGGGACTGAACAATGAGCAGTTCTTC
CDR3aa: CASIARGLNNEQFF

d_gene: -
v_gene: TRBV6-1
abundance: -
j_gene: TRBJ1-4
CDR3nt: TGTGCCAGCAGTGCAGTTCCGACCCCGAATGAAAAAATGTTTTTT
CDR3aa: CASSAVPTPNEKMFF

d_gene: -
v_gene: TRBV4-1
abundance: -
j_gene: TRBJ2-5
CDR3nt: TGCGCCAGCAGCTCCCGACAGGTCCAAGAGCCCCAGTACTTC
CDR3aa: CASSSRQVQEPQYF

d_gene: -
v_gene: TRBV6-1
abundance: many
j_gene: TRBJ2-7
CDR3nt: TGTGCCACGACAGCGGGCGAGCAGTACTTC
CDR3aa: CATTAGEQYF

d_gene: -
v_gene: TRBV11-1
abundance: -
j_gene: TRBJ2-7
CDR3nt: TGTGCGAGCAGCTTTCCCTCTGGTCGGACAGATTACGAGCAGTACTTC
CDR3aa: CASSFPSGRTDYEQYF